The T cell receptor (beta chain) described here comes from a study of cytomegalovirus exposure and HLA in healthy donors. Whole-study results and caveats: Later analysis identified a missense DCLRE1C variant that was linked to TCR beta V- and J-gene trimming. Within an earlier analysis, most TCR beta V segments proved productive either about 87% or about 30% of the time.

About this clone itself: Its specificity is unknown.

Trimming shortened V by 0 bases and J by 7 bases, and 17 bases separated the two germline ends. This CDR3 region has 16 residues. CDR1 and CDR2 from the germline V gene are SGHRS and YFSETQ. This PCR relied on a set of 60 Vbeta primers and 13 Jbeta primers. Authors' methods: Roughly 80 million unique TCR beta chains, about 11 million of them shared, were counted by a later analysis. Sequencing used immunoSEQ multiplex PCR; TCRdb keeps in-frame clones, though not all of them. That table is the source of V, J and clone size, and D and trimming were worked out from the DNA. This repertoire includes about 75,000 clones.

Sequencing was carried out using PBMCs. The chain couples TRBV5-1 to TRBJ1-3; D gene uncertain. The clonotype originates from a man in his late teens or twenties in good health and CMV-seropositive. The CDR3 loop reads CASSLAAEPSGNTIYF. The CDR3 bases are TGCGCCAGCAGCTTGGCGGCGGAGCCTAGCGGCAACACCATATATTTT.